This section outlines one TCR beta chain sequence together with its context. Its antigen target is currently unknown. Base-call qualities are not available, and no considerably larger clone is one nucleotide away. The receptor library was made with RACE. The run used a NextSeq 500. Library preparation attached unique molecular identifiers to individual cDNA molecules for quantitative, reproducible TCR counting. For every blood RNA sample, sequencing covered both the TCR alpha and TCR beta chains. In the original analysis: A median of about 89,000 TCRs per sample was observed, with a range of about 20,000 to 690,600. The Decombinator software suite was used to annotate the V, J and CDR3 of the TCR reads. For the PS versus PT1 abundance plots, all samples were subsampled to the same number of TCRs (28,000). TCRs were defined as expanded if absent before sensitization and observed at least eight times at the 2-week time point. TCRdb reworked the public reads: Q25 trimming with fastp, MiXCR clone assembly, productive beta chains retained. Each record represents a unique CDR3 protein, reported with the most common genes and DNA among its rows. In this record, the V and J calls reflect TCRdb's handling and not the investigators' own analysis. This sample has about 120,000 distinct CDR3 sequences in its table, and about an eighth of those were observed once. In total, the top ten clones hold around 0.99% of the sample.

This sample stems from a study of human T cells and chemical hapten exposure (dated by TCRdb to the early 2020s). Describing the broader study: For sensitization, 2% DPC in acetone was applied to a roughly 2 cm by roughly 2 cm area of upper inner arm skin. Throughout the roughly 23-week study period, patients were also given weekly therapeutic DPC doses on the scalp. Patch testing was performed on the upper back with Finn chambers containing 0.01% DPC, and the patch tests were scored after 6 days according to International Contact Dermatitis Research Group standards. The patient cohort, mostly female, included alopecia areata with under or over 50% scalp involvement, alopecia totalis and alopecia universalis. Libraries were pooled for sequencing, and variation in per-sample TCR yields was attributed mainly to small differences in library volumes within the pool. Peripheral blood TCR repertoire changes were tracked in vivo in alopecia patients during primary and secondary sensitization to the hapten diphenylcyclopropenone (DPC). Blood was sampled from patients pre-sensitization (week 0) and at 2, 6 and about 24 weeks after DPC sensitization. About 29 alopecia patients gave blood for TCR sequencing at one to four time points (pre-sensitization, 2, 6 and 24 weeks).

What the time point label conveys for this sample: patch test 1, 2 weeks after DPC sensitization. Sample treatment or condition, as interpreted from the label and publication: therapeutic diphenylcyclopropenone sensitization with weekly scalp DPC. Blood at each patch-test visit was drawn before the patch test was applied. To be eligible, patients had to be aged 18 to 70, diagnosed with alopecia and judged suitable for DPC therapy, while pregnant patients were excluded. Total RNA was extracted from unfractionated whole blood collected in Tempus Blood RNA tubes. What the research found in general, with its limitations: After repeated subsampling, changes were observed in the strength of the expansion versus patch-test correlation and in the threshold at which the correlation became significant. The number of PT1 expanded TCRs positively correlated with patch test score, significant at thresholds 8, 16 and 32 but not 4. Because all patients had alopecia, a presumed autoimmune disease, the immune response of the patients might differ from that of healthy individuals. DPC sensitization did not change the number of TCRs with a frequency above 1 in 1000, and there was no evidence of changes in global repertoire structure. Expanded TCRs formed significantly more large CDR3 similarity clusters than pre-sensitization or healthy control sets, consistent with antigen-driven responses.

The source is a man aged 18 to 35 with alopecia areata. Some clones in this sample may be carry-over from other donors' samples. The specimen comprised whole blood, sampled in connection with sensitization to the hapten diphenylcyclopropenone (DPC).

The CDR3 region reads CATGTDNTGELFF. The bases read TGTGCCACCGGGACTGACAACACCGGGGAGCTGTTTTTT. The chain links TRBV2 with TRBJ2-2, with a weak D call of TRBD2 (6 bases match). Trimming costs V 10 bases and J 2 bases, and their ends lie 11 bases apart. Measured from the cysteine to the phenylalanine, the CDR3 is 13 residues long. The DNA shown is the 39-base CDR3, in frame from base 1. The germline V gene specifies SNHLY as CDR1 and FYNNEI as CDR2.